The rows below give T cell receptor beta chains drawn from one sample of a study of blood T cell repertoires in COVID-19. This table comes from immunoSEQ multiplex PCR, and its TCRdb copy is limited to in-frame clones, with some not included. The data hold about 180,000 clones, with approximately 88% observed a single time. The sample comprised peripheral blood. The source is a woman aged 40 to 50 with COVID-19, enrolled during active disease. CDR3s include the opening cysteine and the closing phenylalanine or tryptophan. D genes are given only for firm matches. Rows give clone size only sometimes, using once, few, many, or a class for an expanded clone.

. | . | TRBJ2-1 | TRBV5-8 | TGTGCCAGCAGCCTCGAGGACAGTAGGGAGCAGTTCTTC | CASSLEDSREQFF
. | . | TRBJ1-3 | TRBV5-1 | TGCGCCAGCAGCAATGGGGGGGATTACTCTGGAAACACCATATATTTT | CASSNGGDYSGNTIYF
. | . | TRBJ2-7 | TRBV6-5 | TGTGCCTTTCAAGGGAACAGGCGACACGAGCAGTACTTC | CAFQGNRRHEQYF
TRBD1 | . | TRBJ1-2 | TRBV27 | TGTGCCAGCAAGGCAGGGGGAAGAGGCTACACCTTC | CASKAGGRGYTF
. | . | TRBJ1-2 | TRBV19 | TGTGCCAGTAGTATAGAGGCCAGCTATGGCTACACCTTC | CASSIEASYGYTF
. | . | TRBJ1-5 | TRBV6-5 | TGTGCCAGCAGTTTTCTGGGGGGGGCTAGGGAGCCCCAGCATTTT | CASSFLGGAREPQHF
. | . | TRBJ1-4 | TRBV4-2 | TGTGCCAGCAGCCCCCGTACAGGGTCTGTTGAAAAACTGTTTTTT | CASSPRTGSVEKLFF
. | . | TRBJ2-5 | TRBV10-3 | TGTGCCATCAGTCGGGACTGGTCCCAAGAGACCCAGTACTTC | CAISRDWSQETQYF
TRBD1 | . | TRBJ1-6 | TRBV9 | TGTGCCAGCAGCGCGGGACAGACAAATTCACCCCTCCACTTT | CASSAGQTNSPLHF
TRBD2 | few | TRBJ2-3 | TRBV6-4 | TGTGCCAGCAGCGAATCTAGCGGGGGCACAGATACGCAGTATTTT | CASSESSGGTDTQYF
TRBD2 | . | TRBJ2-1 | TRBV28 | TGTGCCAGCAGTTTCCCTCAGGGAGCCACCGGGACTAGTCGTGATGAGCAGTTCTTC | CASSFPQGATGTSRDEQFF
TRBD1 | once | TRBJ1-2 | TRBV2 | TGTGCCAGCAGTGCGCGGACAGGGTTTAGTGGCTACACCTTC | CASSARTGFSGYTF
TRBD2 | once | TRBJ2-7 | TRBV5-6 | TGTGCCAGCAGCCCCGCAACGGGAGGGCTGTTCGACGAGCAGTACTTC | CASSPATGGLFDEQYF
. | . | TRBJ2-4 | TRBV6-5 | TGTGCCAGCAGTTCCGGGAATTCGTTGGGCATTCAGTACTTC | CASSSGNSLGIQYF
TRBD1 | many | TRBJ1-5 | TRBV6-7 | TGTGCCAGCAGTTATGAGCCGGGACAGGGGGCTCTGGTTGGGTGTCAGCCCCAGCATTTT | CASSYEPGQGALVGCQPQHF
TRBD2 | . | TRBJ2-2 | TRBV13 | TGTGCCAGCAGCCGCCCCCCCCTTTGGGGCGGGAGGGACACCGGGGAGCTGTTTTTT | CASSRPPLWGGRDTGELFF
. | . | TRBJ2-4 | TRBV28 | TGTGCCAGCAGTTTTCGGCGACAAGTTCTAGCCAAAAACATTCAGTACTTC | CASSFRRQVLAKNIQYF
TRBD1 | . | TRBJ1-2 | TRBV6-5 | TGTGCCAGCACTAAAGACAGGGGGCTCGGCTACACCTTC | CASTKDRGLGYTF
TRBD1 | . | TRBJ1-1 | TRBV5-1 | TGCGCCAGCAGCTCCGGACAGGGATACGCTTCTGAAGCTTTCTTT | CASSSGQGYASEAFF
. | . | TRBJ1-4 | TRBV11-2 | TGTGCCAGCAGGTCAGGGATCGGCTCGGCTAGGGAAAAACTGTTTTTT | CASRSGIGSAREKLFF
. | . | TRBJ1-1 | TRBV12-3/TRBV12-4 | TGTGCCAGCAGTTTAGGGGAGAGCACTGAAGCTTTCTTT | CASSLGESTEAFF
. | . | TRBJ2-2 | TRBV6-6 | TGTGCCAGCAGTTACTCACAGGGAGCCGGGGAGCTGTTTTTT | CASSYSQGAGELFF
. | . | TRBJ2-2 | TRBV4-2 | TGTGCCAGCAGCGGCGAGACAGGGAACACCGGGGAGCTGTTTTTT | CASSGETGNTGELFF
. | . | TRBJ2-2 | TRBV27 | TGTGCCAGCAGTCGACCCCGTGGAGCCGGGGAGCTGTTTTTT | CASSRPRGAGELFF
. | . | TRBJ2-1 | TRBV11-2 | TGTGCCAGCAGCCCAATAGCCCCGGCCATGTTCTTC | CASSPIAPAMFF
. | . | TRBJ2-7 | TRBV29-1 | TGCAGCTCAATCCCCAGGGTTGGCGAGCAGTACTTC | CSSIPRVGEQYF
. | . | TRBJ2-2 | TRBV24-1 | TGTGCCACCCTCACCGGACAGACCGGGGAGCTGTTTTTT | CATLTGQTGELFF
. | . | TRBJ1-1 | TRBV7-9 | TGTGCCAGCAGCTTAGTCGGCAGGGGGAACACTGAAGCTTTCTTT | CASSLVGRGNTEAFF
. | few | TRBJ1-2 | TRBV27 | TGTGCCAGCAGTTTCGCGGGCCCAGAGGGTGGCTACACCTTC | CASSFAGPEGGYTF
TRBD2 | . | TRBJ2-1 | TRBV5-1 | TGCGCCAGCAGCTGGGGCCTCAGGACTAGCGGGAGGTCCTACAATGAGCAGTTCTTC | CASSWGLRTSGRSYNEQFF
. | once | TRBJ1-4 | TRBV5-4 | TGTGCCAGCAGCCCGGACTTTCATGAAAAACTGTTTTTT | CASSPDFHEKLFF
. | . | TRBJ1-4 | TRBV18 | TGTGCCAGCTCTCCTAACTTATCCGGTTCAGTCAGGAGGAATGAAAAACTGTTTTTT | CASSPNLSGSVRRNEKLFF
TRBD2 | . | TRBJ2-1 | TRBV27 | TGTGCCAGCAAGGGGAGCGGGGGGGCCTACAATGAGCAGTTCTTC | CASKGSGGAYNEQFF
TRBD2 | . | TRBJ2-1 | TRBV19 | TGTGCCAGTAGTATACAGAATGGACTAGCGGGAAGGCATGAGCAGTTCTTC | CASSIQNGLAGRHEQFF
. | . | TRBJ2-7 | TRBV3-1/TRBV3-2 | TGTGCCAGCAGCCCCCTAGCGAGGGCGTACGAGCAGTACTTC | CASSPLARAYEQYF
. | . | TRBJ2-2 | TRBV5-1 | TGCGCCAGCGAACTGCGACAGGGAGGATCCGGGGAGCTGTTTTTT | CASELRQGGSGELFF
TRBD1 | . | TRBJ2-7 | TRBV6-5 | TGTGCCAGCGGGCACCCCCGGGACAGGGCGGGCGAGCAGTACTTC | CASGHPRDRAGEQYF
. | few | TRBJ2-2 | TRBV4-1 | TGCGCCAGCAGCCACGTGGACATAGGATTTACCGGGGAGCTGTTTTTT | CASSHVDIGFTGELFF
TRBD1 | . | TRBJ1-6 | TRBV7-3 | TGTGCCAGCAGCAGTTACCCCGGGACAGGGAATTCACCCCTCCACTTT | CASSSYPGTGNSPLHF
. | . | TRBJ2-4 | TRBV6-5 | TGTGCCAGCAGTTACTCGTCCGGACTAGCCAAAAACATTCAGTACTTC | CASSYSSGLAKNIQYF
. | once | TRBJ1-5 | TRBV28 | TGTGCCAGCAGTCGAGGGCGGGGGCTGGGTCAGCCCCAGCATTTT | CASSRGRGLGQPQHF
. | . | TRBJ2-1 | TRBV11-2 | TGTGCCAGCAGCTTAGTTCTAGCGGAGCAGTTCTTC | CASSLVLAEQFF
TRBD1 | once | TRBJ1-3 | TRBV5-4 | TGTGCCAGCAGCCCAGGGGGCTCTGGAAACACCATATATTTT | CASSPGGSGNTIYF
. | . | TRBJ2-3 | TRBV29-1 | TGCAGCGCCACCGGGATTCACACAGATACGCAGTATTTT | CSATGIHTDTQYF
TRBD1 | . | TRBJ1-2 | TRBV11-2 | TGTGCCAGCATCGGGACAGGGAACTATGGCTACACCTTC | CASIGTGNYGYTF
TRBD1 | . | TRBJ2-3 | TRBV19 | TGTGCCAGTAGTGCCGAAAGGGACAGGGGCAGAGATACGCAGTATTTT | CASSAERDRGRDTQYF
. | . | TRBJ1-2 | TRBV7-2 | TGTGCCAGCAGCTTAGGGGATTTGAGGGATGGCTACACCTTC | CASSLGDLRDGYTF
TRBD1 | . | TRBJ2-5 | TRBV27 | TGTGCCAGCAAAGCACAGGGGGCGGAGACCCAGTACTTC | CASKAQGAETQYF